This entry concerns a single T cell receptor (beta chain). The antigen remains unidentified. For the second PCR, which ran for about 7 to 11 cycles, a sample-barcoded 5' primer and a J-beta primer mix were used. Samples each returned at least 2.5 million CDR3-containing paired-end reads. TCRdb independently ran MiXCR on the 5' RACE reads; one entry per CDR3 protein. The data contain approximately 730,000 distinct CDR3 sequences, about 40% of them seen just once; the ten biggest clones take up 20% to 25%. Those donating, healthy Caucasian individuals from Russia, were aged about 6 to 95. Researchers collected ten milliliters of peripheral blood from every single donor. The data belong to a study of blood T cells in healthy people across ages. Study results and caveats: Significant beta diversity loss was already apparent by age approximately 36, declining roughly linearly.

The CDR3 loop spans 15 amino acids. CDR1 is MNHEY, CDR2 SMNVEV, per germline (reference sequence). J gave up 5 bases and V 0 bases, and 4 bases lay outside the gene matches. The sequencing input was blood. V usage is TRBV27 and J usage is TRBJ2-1; 7 bases align to TRBD2. The clonotype was recovered from a woman aged 55-69 years in good health. The CDR3: CASSLSGLTHNEQFF. CDR3 coding DNA: TGTGCCAGCAGTTTATCGGGACTAACGCACAATGAGCAGTTCTTC.